This is a list of T cell receptor beta chains from one sample in a study of blood T cells in healthy people across ages. TCRdb analysed the 5' RACE reads with MiXCR anew, one entry per CDR3 protein. The top ten hold 9.4% of the sample, which has 760,000 or so distinct CDR3 sequences, 25% seen once. The sample also formed part of further work on T cells of mothers and their children.

The specimen sequenced was blood. These TCRs come from a boy younger than 18 in good health. The CDR3 runs from the conserved cysteine through the conserved F or W. Fields, in order: clone size, J gene, V gene, D gene, CDR3 protein, CDR3 DNA. D genes are given only for firm matches. For some rows the clone size is stated as once, few or many, or as a class when expanded; others skip it.

abundance: .
j_gene: TRBJ1-4
v_gene: TRBV4-3
d_gene: .
CDR3aa: CASSGGLGEKLFF
CDR3nt: TGCGCCAGCAGCGGGGGTTTGGGTGAAAAACTGTTTTTT

abundance: .
j_gene: TRBJ2-4
v_gene: TRBV7-2
d_gene: .
CDR3aa: CASSLGRNSGKNIRYF
CDR3nt: TGTGCCAGCAGCTTAGGAAGGAATTCGGGCAAAAACATTCGGTACTTC

abundance: .
j_gene: TRBJ2-5
v_gene: TRBV3-1
d_gene: .
CDR3aa: CASSRTASVDQYF
CDR3nt: TGTGCCAGCAGCCGCACCGCCTCAGTGGACCAGTACTTC

abundance: .
j_gene: TRBJ2-1
v_gene: TRBV20-1
d_gene: TRBD2
CDR3aa: CSARVTSRAGNEQFF
CDR3nt: TGCAGTGCTAGGGTGACTAGCCGAGCCGGCAATGAGCAGTTCTTC

abundance: .
j_gene: TRBJ2-5
v_gene: TRBV12-3/TRBV12-4
d_gene: .
CDR3aa: CASSFEGLGQETQYF
CDR3nt: TGTGCCAGCAGTTTCGAGGGCTTGGGCCAAGAGACCCAGTACTTC

abundance: few
j_gene: TRBJ2-1
v_gene: TRBV6-5
d_gene: TRBD2
CDR3aa: CASSALGRPSSYNEQFF
CDR3nt: TGTGCCAGCAGCGCTCTCGGGAGGCCGAGCTCCTACAATGAGCAGTTCTTC

abundance: .
j_gene: TRBJ2-5
v_gene: TRBV7-2
d_gene: .
CDR3aa: CASSPGHRETQYF
CDR3nt: TGTGCCAGCAGCCCCGGCCATCGGGAGACCCAGTACTTC

abundance: few
j_gene: TRBJ2-5
v_gene: TRBV6-5
d_gene: .
CDR3aa: CASISTGSPQETQYF
CDR3nt: TGTGCCAGCATTTCAACAGGGAGTCCCCAAGAGACCCAGTACTTC

abundance: .
j_gene: TRBJ2-5
v_gene: TRBV28
d_gene: TRBD2
CDR3aa: CASSPAGAYQETQYF
CDR3nt: TGTGCCAGCAGTCCTGCGGGAGCGTACCAAGAGACCCAGTACTTC

abundance: few
j_gene: TRBJ2-1
v_gene: TRBV7-3
d_gene: TRBD2
CDR3aa: CASSSGLAGFSYNEQFF
CDR3nt: TGTGCCAGCAGCTCCGGACTAGCGGGGTTCTCCTACAATGAGCAGTTCTTC

abundance: few
j_gene: TRBJ2-3
v_gene: TRBV7-2
d_gene: TRBD1
CDR3aa: CASSPGTGGWGNTQYF
CDR3nt: TGTGCCAGCAGCCCCGGGACAGGGGGCTGGGGGAATACGCAGTATTTT

abundance: .
j_gene: TRBJ2-5
v_gene: TRBV14
d_gene: .
CDR3aa: CASSRRVVNQETQYF
CDR3nt: TGTGCCAGCAGCCGAAGAGTTGTGAATCAAGAGACCCAGTACTTC

abundance: few
j_gene: TRBJ2-7
v_gene: TRBV9
d_gene: .
CDR3aa: CASSVDGSFSEQYF
CDR3nt: TGTGCCAGCAGCGTAGACGGGAGTTTTTCCGAGCAGTACTTC

abundance: few
j_gene: TRBJ1-2
v_gene: TRBV27
d_gene: .
CDR3aa: CAITLGGYTF
CDR3nt: TGTGCCATCACCTTGGGGGGCTACACCTTC

abundance: .
j_gene: TRBJ2-1
v_gene: TRBV15
d_gene: .
CDR3aa: CATSRALGTEQFF
CDR3nt: TGTGCCACCAGCAGAGCATTGGGTACTGAGCAGTTCTTC

abundance: .
j_gene: TRBJ2-3
v_gene: TRBV6-1
d_gene: TRBD2
CDR3aa: CASSEGLAGGMVAQYF
CDR3nt: TGTGCCAGCAGTGAAGGCCTAGCGGGAGGAATGGTCGCGCAGTATTTT

abundance: .
j_gene: TRBJ2-1
v_gene: TRBV6-2/TRBV6-3
d_gene: .
CDR3aa: CASRVREFYNEQFF
CDR3nt: TGTGCCAGCAGAGTCCGGGAGTTCTACAATGAGCAGTTCTTC

abundance: .
j_gene: TRBJ1-6
v_gene: TRBV5-6
d_gene: TRBD1
CDR3aa: CASSWDRSYNSPLHF
CDR3nt: TGTGCCAGCAGCTGGGACAGGTCATACAATTCACCCCTCCACTTT

abundance: .
j_gene: TRBJ1-6
v_gene: TRBV9
d_gene: .
CDR3aa: CASSVTQSSYNSPLHF
CDR3nt: TGTGCCAGCAGCGTGACCCAGAGCTCCTATAATTCACCCCTCCACTTT

abundance: .
j_gene: TRBJ2-1
v_gene: TRBV7-3
d_gene: .
CDR3aa: CASSLVPGERFF
CDR3nt: TGTGCCAGCAGCTTAGTTCCGGGTGAGCGGTTCTTC

abundance: few
j_gene: TRBJ2-1
v_gene: TRBV24-1
d_gene: .
CDR3aa: CATEGGGRTNEQFF
CDR3nt: TGTGCCACCGAGGGGGGGGGTAGGACCAATGAGCAGTTCTTC

abundance: .
j_gene: TRBJ1-5
v_gene: TRBV27
d_gene: TRBD1
CDR3aa: CASSNRGLNQPQHF
CDR3nt: TGTGCCAGCAGCAACAGGGGGCTAAATCAGCCCCAGCATTTT

abundance: few
j_gene: TRBJ2-7
v_gene: TRBV25-1
d_gene: .
CDR3aa: CASSDNTVEQYF
CDR3nt: TGTGCCAGCAGTGATAACACCGTCGAGCAGTACTTC

abundance: .
j_gene: TRBJ2-7
v_gene: TRBV10-3
d_gene: TRBD2
CDR3aa: CAISEYTTSVPLEQYF
CDR3nt: TGTGCCATCAGTGAGTATACGACTAGCGTTCCCCTCGAGCAGTACTTC

abundance: .
j_gene: TRBJ2-1
v_gene: TRBV7-3
d_gene: .
CDR3aa: CASSPKPRTATYNEQFF
CDR3nt: TGTGCCAGCAGCCCCAAACCCCGGACAGCCACCTACAATGAGCAGTTCTTC

abundance: .
j_gene: TRBJ1-1
v_gene: TRBV28
d_gene: TRBD1
CDR3aa: CASSLWGRGRWGTEAFF
CDR3nt: TGTGCCAGCAGTTTATGGGGCAGGGGGCGCTGGGGCACTGAAGCTTTCTTT

abundance: .
j_gene: TRBJ2-7
v_gene: TRBV19
d_gene: .
CDR3aa: CASSMTDVTYEQYF
CDR3nt: TGTGCCAGTAGTATGACCGACGTTACCTACGAGCAGTACTTC

abundance: few
j_gene: TRBJ2-4
v_gene: TRBV7-2
d_gene: TRBD1
CDR3aa: CASRMSGGNIQYF
CDR3nt: TGTGCCAGCAGGATGTCAGGGGGAAACATTCAGTACTTC